Following are 10 T cell receptor beta chains from one sample sequenced in a study of OX40 agonist ivuxolimab in advanced cancers. Generated by immunoSEQ multiplex PCR, the TCRdb table keeps only in-frame clones and is missing some. The sample yields 75,000 to 95,000 clones, 80% to 90% seen once. The material sequenced was CD4+ or CD8+ T cells sorted from blood, taken in a trial of the OX40 agonist ivuxolimab. The receptors were sampled from an adult with an advanced solid tumor such as melanoma, head and neck, liver or kidney cancer.

This sequence joins TRBV6-1 and TRBJ2-7; D unclear. Germline CDR1 is MNHNS and CDR2 is SASEGT. This CDR3 comprises 12 residues. The V end lost 8 bases, the J end lost 2 bases, and 10 bases lay between the germline ends. The CDR3, as DNA: TGTGCCAGCGCACGGCAGACCTACGAGCAGTACTTC. This encodes CASARQTYEQYF.

This chain links TRBV5-1 with TRBJ2-5; TRBD2 is a possible D gene (6 bases). This CDR3 is 16 amino acids long. The germline V gene has CDR1 SGHRS and CDR2 YFSETQ. Trimming removed 4 bases from V and 2 bases from J, with 18 bases in between. CDR3 in DNA: TGCGCCAGCAGCCCGGGTGTGGGAGGAGGGCAAGAGACCCAGTACTTC. It translates to CASSPGVGGGQETQYF.

This CDR3 reads CASTQLAGSTDTQYF. The CDR3 DNA reads TGTGCCAGCACCCAACTAGCGGGGAGCACAGATACGCAGTATTTT. The rearrangement joins TRBV5-4 to TRBJ2-3; 10 bases map to TRBD2. The CDR3 totals 15 residues. The V segment lost 6 bases and the J segment 0 bases; nucleotides outside the gene matches: 4. In germline, CDR1 is SGHNT, CDR2 YYREEE (reference sequence).

This chain uses TRBV19 with TRBJ2-3; D call uncertain. This CDR3 comprises 15 residues. The V gene lost 5 bases and the J gene lost 3 bases, with 15 bases spanning the gap. Germline CDR1 is LNHDA and CDR2 is SQIVND (reference sequence). DNA for the CDR3: TGTGCCAGTAGTGGGCCGGCCTTAGGGACAGATACGCAGTATTTT. As protein: CASSGPALGTDTQYF. Supplemented by reference TRBV19 and TRBJ2-3, the full variable domain reads DGGITQSPKYLFRKEGQNVTLSCEQNLNHDAMYWYRQDPGQGLRLIYYSQIVNDFQKGDIAEGYSVSREKKESFPLTVTSAQKNPTAFYLCASSGPALGTDTQYFGPGTRLTVL.

This chain connects TRBV2 to TRBJ2-5, with D tentatively TRBD2 (6 bases). Germline V gene lookup returns CDR1 SNHLY and CDR2 FYNNEI. The length of the CDR3 is 12 residues. Trimming took 4 bases from V and 5 from J, leaving 8 bases between them. This chain's CDR3 is CASSAGVETQYF. The CDR3 DNA reads TGTGCCAGCAGTGCGGGGGTCGAGACCCAGTACTTC.

CDR3 loop: CASSLVRNEQYF. In DNA form, the CDR3 reads TGCGCCAGCAGCTTGGTCAGAAACGAGCAGTACTTC. V and J are TRBV5-1 and TRBJ2-7; no clear D gene. The CDR3 is made up of 12 amino acids. The germline CDR1 and CDR2 sequences are SGHRS and YFSETQ. Trimming took 0 bases from V and 5 from J, leaving 6 bases between them.

The chain employs TRBV5-1 and TRBJ2-1; 12 nucleotides line up with TRBD1. The germline V gene encodes CDR1 SGHRS and CDR2 YFSETQ. V lost 0 bases, J lost 5 bases, and 3 bases stayed unmatched. This CDR3 region has 16 residues. CDR3 residues: CASSLDGTGGNNEQFF. CDR3 DNA sequence: TGCGCCAGCAGCTTGGACGGGACAGGGGGCAACAATGAGCAGTTCTTC. Full variable domain (rest looked up from reference TRBV5-1 and TRBJ2-1): KAGVTQTPRYLIKTRGQQVTLSCSPISGHRSVSWYQQTPGQGLQFLFEYFSETQRNKGNFPGRFSGRQFSNSRSEMNVSTLELGDSALYLCASSLDGTGGNNEQFFGPGTRLTVL.

The chain joins TRBV5-1 to TRBJ2-3; possible D gene TRBD2, 6 bases. The CDR3 covers 14 residues. Germline V gene lookup returns CDR1 SGHRS and CDR2 YFSETQ. V gave up 5 bases and J gave up 3 bases, with 13 bases separating them. The CDR3 here is CASRLRAGTDTQYF. The CDR3 DNA is TGCGCCAGCAGACTACGGGCGGGAACAGATACGCAGTATTTT. The whole variable domain, remainder taken from reference TRBV5-1 and TRBJ2-3, is KAGVTQTPRYLIKTRGQQVTLSCSPISGHRSVSWYQQTPGQGLQFLFEYFSETQRNKGNFPGRFSGRQFSNSRSEMNVSTLELGDSALYLCASRLRAGTDTQYFGPGTRLTVL.

There are a few counts of this clone. The chain links TRBV11-2 to TRBJ2-7; 8 bases agree with TRBD1. Germline CDR1 is SGHAT and CDR2 is FQNNGV. The CDR3 is made up of 17 amino acids. After removal of 4 bases from V and 0 bases from J, the junction contained 11 bases not matched to a gene. The DNA for the CDR3 is TGTGCCAGCAGCTCCTCCTCCGACAGGGGATCCTCCTACGAGCAGTACTTC. It encodes CASSSSSDRGSSYEQYF.

The chain has TRBV9 and TRBJ2-5; D uncertain. The CDR3 has 13 amino acids. The V gene's germline CDR1 is SGDLS and CDR2 YYNGEE. Trimming pared 0 bases from V and 9 bases from J, leaving 12 bases between. CDR3 coding DNA: TGTGCCAGCAGCGTAGATGTGGGCAGTGCCCAGTACTTC. It translates to CASSVDVGSAQYF.